These T cell receptor beta chains were read from a single sample in a study of post-analysis software for immune sequencing data. TCRdb passed the PCR reads through MiXCR, listing each CDR3 protein once. The sample lists roughly 650,000 distinct CDR3 sequences; roughly three fifths were seen once. What was sequenced was blood. The receptors here all came from a girl aged 2 to 9 with multiple sclerosis. CDR3s include the opening cysteine and the closing phenylalanine or tryptophan. The D gene is left open where the match is weak. Where a row states a size, it is once, few, many or the class of an expanded clone; other rows omit it.

abundance: -
v_gene: TRBV29-1
j_gene: TRBJ1-2
d_gene: -
CDR3aa: CSVVRQTYGYTF
CDR3nt: TGCAGCGTTGTAAGACAGACCTATGGCTACACCTTC

abundance: -
v_gene: TRBV5-5
j_gene: TRBJ2-4
d_gene: TRBD1
CDR3aa: CASSSGTGEGEQYF
CDR3nt: TGTGCCAGCAGCTCCGGGACAGGGGAAGGTGAGCAGTACTTC

abundance: -
v_gene: TRBV20-1
j_gene: TRBJ1-6
d_gene: -
CDR3aa: CSAGRDNSPLHF
CDR3nt: TGCAGTGCTGGCAGGGATAATTCACCCCTCCACTTT

abundance: -
v_gene: TRBV6-4
j_gene: TRBJ1-2
d_gene: -
CDR3aa: CASSESGQLCGYTF
CDR3nt: TGTGCCAGCAGTGAGTCCGGACAGCTCTGTGGCTACACCTTC

abundance: -
v_gene: TRBV27
j_gene: TRBJ2-7
d_gene: -
CDR3aa: CASSSSGFSYEQYF
CDR3nt: TGTGCCAGCAGTAGCAGCGGGTTCTCCTACGAGCAGTACTTC

abundance: -
v_gene: TRBV5-5
j_gene: TRBJ2-7
d_gene: -
CDR3aa: CASSLVGTVSYEQYF
CDR3nt: TGTGCCAGCAGCTTGGTAGGGACGGTCTCCTACGAGCAGTACTTC

abundance: -
v_gene: TRBV25-1
j_gene: TRBJ1-5
d_gene: -
CDR3aa: CARADRRSGNQPQHF
CDR3nt: TGTGCCAGGGCTGACCGGCGGTCCGGCAATCAGCCCCAGCATTTT

abundance: once
v_gene: TRBV10-3
j_gene: TRBJ2-1
d_gene: -
CDR3aa: CAIRRNQDEQFF
CDR3nt: TGTGCCATCAGACGGAACCAGGATGAGCAGTTCTTC

abundance: -
v_gene: TRBV29-1
j_gene: TRBJ2-1
d_gene: -
CDR3aa: CSARGLSYNEQFF
CDR3nt: TGCAGCGCCCGCGGGCTCTCCTACAATGAGCAGTTCTTC

abundance: few
v_gene: TRBV4-1
j_gene: TRBJ2-7
d_gene: -
CDR3aa: CASSQVHGTYEQYF
CDR3nt: TGCGCCAGCAGCCAGGTCCACGGAACCTACGAGCAGTACTTC

abundance: few
v_gene: TRBV24-1
j_gene: TRBJ2-1
d_gene: TRBD2
CDR3aa: CATSDRGRDEQFF
CDR3nt: TGTGCCACCAGTGATCGCGGGAGGGATGAGCAGTTCTTC